This entry describes one T cell receptor (beta chain). Its antigen is currently unknown. The listed genes are named as in mouse. Coverage ceases 4 residues before the CDR3 finishes, and the germline J gene fills in the end. Different DNA sequences within this sample yield the same CDR3. The sorting of pooled cutaneous lymph node cells relied on CD4, CD8alpha, NKG2D, NKG2ACE and other markers. This entry belongs to a study of CD8+ T cells in alopecia areata. In the study overall: Female C3H/HeJ mice aged about 7-10 weeks received skin from roughly 6-12-month-old C3H/HeJ donors with spontaneous alopecia.

Findings of the study overall: Normal skin contains resident alphabeta T cells, and these are also sequenced in scalp samples.

V shed 3 bases and J 3 bases; nucleotides not matched to a gene: 4. The CDR3 runs to 15 residues. The germline gives CDR1 NSQYPW, CDR2 LRSPGD (reference sequence). After isolation, RNA underwent reverse transcription to generate cDNA as the sequencing template. Produced via immunoSEQ multiplex PCR; TCRdb's table is partial and in-frame only. The sample is made up of 200,000 to 300,000 clones, none counted only once. The chain has TRBV1 and TRBJ2-1; 8 positions agree with TRBD2. Sequencing was carried out using CD4+ T cells sorted from a lymph node. This sequence was found in a C3H/HeJ mouse with alopecia areata. This mouse strain has H2-k as its MHC haplotype. CDR3 sequence reads: CTCSAGTGAYAEQFF. Partial CDR3 DNA: TGCACCTGCAGTGCCGGGACTGGCGCCTATGCT.